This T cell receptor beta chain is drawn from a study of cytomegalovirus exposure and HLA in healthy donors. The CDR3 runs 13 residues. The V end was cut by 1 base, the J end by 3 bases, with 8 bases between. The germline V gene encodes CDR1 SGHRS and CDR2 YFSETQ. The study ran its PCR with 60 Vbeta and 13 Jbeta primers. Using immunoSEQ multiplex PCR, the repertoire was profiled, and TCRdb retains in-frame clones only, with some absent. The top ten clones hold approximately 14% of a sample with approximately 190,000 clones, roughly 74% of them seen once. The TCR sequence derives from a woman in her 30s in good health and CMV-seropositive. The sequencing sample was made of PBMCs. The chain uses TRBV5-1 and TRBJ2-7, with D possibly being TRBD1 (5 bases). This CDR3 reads CASSLRTGYEQYF. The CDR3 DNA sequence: TGCGCCAGCAGCTTGAGAACAGGCTACGAGCAGTACTTC.